This T cell receptor beta chain comes out of a study of T cells after yellow fever vaccination. From the 5' RACE reads, TCRdb called clonotypes with MiXCR, one entry per CDR3 protein. The sample shows around 49,000 distinct CDR3 sequences, approximately 6.3% of them seen only once. Germline loops: CDR1 LNHDA, CDR2 SQIVND (reference sequence). The length of the CDR3 is 12 residues. This clonotype was seen at least ten times. This rearrangement joins TRBV19 to TRBJ2-7; 8 bases line up with TRBD2. Here the sequenced sample was CD8+ T cells not binding an NS4B(214-222) dextramer, sorted from PBMCs, taken 45 days after the yellow fever booster vaccination. This clonotype was obtained from a young man who received the YFV17D yellow fever vaccine. CDR3 amino acids: CGAASGSGEQYF. Here the CDR3 DNA reads TGTGGCGCGGCAAGCGGGAGCGGAGAGCAGTACTTC.